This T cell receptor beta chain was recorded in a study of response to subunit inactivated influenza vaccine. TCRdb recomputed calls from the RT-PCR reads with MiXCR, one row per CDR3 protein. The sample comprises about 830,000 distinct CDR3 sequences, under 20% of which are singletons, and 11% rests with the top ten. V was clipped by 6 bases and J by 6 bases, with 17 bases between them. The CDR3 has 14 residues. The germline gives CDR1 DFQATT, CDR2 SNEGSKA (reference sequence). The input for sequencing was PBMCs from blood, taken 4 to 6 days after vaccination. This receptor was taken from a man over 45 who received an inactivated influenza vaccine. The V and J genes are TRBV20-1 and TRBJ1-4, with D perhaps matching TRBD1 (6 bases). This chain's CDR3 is CSARPGQGYEKLFF. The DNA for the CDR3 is TGCAGTGCAAGACCGGGACAAGGGTATGAAAAACTGTTTTTT.